This T cell receptor (beta chain) appears in the sequencing data of a study of beta chain features in type 1 diabetes. Study details: The patients were much like the healthy donors in age, gender and cell yields.

Of the isolated RNA, all was reverse transcribed, and so the sequenced material was expressed TCRB transcripts. Sequencing of naive, central memory and regulatory T cell samples gave an average of roughly 3.6 million reads. Assay: immunoSEQ multiplex PCR; the TCRdb copy retains only in-frame clones and omits some. The table lists roughly 500,000 clones, 30% of them singletons. The CDR3 is 16 residues long. Germline trimming cut 4 bases from V and 2 bases from J; bases unmatched to any gene: 8. Per the germline V gene, CDR1 is MDHEN and CDR2 is SYDVKM. The chain combines TRBV28 with TRBJ2-7, with 10 bases aligning to TRBD2. The sample comprised naive CD4+ T cells from blood. This TCR was recovered from a man in his late teens or twenties in good health. The CDR3 DNA reads TGTGCCAGCAGTTCCCTTAGCGGGAGGAGGGCCTACGAGCAGTACTTC. Translation: CASSSLSGRRAYEQYF.